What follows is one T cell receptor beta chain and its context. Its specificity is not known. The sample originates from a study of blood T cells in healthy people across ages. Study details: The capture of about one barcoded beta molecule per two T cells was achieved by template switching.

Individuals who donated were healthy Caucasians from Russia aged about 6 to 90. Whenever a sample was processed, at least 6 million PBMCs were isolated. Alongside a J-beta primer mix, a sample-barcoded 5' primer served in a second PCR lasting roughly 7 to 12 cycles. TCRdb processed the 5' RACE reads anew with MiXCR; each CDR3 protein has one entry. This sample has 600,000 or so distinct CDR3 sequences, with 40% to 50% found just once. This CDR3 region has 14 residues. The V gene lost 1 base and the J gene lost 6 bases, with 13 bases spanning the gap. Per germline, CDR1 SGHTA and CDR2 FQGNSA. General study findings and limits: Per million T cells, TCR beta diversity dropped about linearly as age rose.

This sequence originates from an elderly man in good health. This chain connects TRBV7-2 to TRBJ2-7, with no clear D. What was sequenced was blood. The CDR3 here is CASSLEGPLGEQYF. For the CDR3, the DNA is TGTGCCAGCAGCTTAGAAGGTCCCCTGGGCGAGCAGTACTTC.